This is a list of T cell receptor beta chains from one sample in a study of T cell repertoires in cytomegalovirus infection. Their recognized antigens are unknown. MiXCR was run by TCRdb on the reads, yielding one entry per CDR3 protein. The sample has about a million distinct CDR3 sequences, around 32% seen once. The sequences come from cultured CD8+ T cells from PBMCs, collected from culture after CMV antigen stimulation. The receptors were sampled from a human donor in good health (CMV status not recorded). Some clones in this sample may be carry-over from other donors' samples. Both conserved end residues are part of each CDR3. The D gene is left open where the match is weak. Where a row states a size, it is once, few, many or the class of an expanded clone; other rows omit it.

CDR3,DNA,size,J,V,D
CASSLLYGRYNEQFF,TGTGCCAGCAGCTTACTTTACGGCAGATACAATGAGCAGTTCTTC,-,TRBJ2-1,TRBV7-6,-
CASSEDSGNTIYF,TGTGCCAGCAGCGAGGACTCTGGAAACACCATATATTTT,few,TRBJ1-3,TRBV27,-
CASSFRGPYEQYF,TGTGCCAGCAGTTTCAGGGGGCCCTACGAGCAGTACTTC,few,TRBJ2-7,TRBV12-3/TRBV12-4,TRBD1
CASRDGRGNTEAFF,TGTGCCAGCAGGGACGGGAGGGGGAACACTGAAGCTTTCTTT,-,TRBJ1-1,TRBV6-1,-
CASSLLSHLTSGGYPTTDTQYF,TGTGCCAGCAGTTTACTCTCCCATTTGACTAGCGGGGGATACCCTACCACAGATACGCAGTATTTT,-,TRBJ2-3,TRBV27,TRBD2
CASSYSGQGYEQYF,TGTGCCAGCAGTTACTCGGGACAGGGGTACGAGCAGTACTTC,few,TRBJ2-7,TRBV6-5,TRBD1
CASKETEEKYTGELFF,TGTGCCAGCAAGGAGACAGAAGAAAAATACACCGGGGAGCTGTTTTTT,few,TRBJ2-2,TRBV6-1,-
CASRARTENTEAFF,TGTGCCAGCAGGGCTAGGACCGAGAACACTGAAGCTTTCTTT,-,TRBJ1-1,TRBV2,-
CASSPMDRVKDTRYF,TGCGCCAGCAGCCCCATGGACAGGGTGAAAGATACGCGGTATTTT,-,TRBJ2-3,TRBV5-1,TRBD1
CASSSSGHSPLHF,TGTGCCAGCAGCTCCTCAGGTCATTCACCCCTCCACTTT,few,TRBJ1-6,TRBV7-9,-
CASSQVISENTEAFF,TGTGCCAGCAGCCAAGTCATTTCCGAGAACACTGAAGCTTTCTTT,-,TRBJ1-1,TRBV4-1,-
CASSTGLKLEQFF,TGTGCCAGCAGCACGGGACTAAAGCTTGAGCAGTTCTTC,-,TRBJ2-1,TRBV12-3/TRBV12-4,TRBD2
CASSFDPYNEQFF,TGTGCCAGCAGCTTCGATCCCTACAATGAGCAGTTCTTC,many,TRBJ2-1,TRBV7-9,-
CASSSGGGGSGSNQPQHF,TGTGCCAGCAGCTCTGGGGGCGGGGGGTCGGGGAGCAATCAGCCCCAGCATTTT,many,TRBJ1-5,TRBV7-2,-
CASSKLTSRGLGQETQYF,TGTGCCAGCAGCAAATTGACTAGTAGGGGGCTTGGCCAAGAGACCCAGTACTTC,-,TRBJ2-5,TRBV5-6,-
CAISESMGGTAYNEQFF,TGTGCCATCAGTGAGTCGATGGGAGGGACAGCCTACAATGAGCAGTTCTTC,many,TRBJ2-1,TRBV10-3,-
CASSLDRAGEQYF,TGTGCCAGCAGCTTAGACAGGGCCGGGGAGCAGTACTTC,-,TRBJ2-7,TRBV7-6,-
CASSLRTGIRTEAFF,TGTGCCAGCAGCTTAAGGACAGGGATCAGGACTGAAGCTTTCTTT,many,TRBJ1-1,TRBV7-2,TRBD1
CSARDLLINEKLFF,TGCAGTGCTAGAGATCTACTTATTAATGAAAAACTGTTTTTT,few,TRBJ1-4,TRBV20-1,-
CASSQPGGYNEQFF,TGCGCCAGCAGCCAACCCGGGGGGTACAATGAGCAGTTCTTC,-,TRBJ2-1,TRBV5-1,TRBD2
CASSLTDNEQFF,TGTGCCAGCAGTTTGACAGACAATGAGCAGTTCTTC,many,TRBJ2-1,TRBV5-6,-
CASSPYRTSTDTQYF,TGTGCCAGCAGCCCTTACCGGACCAGCACAGATACGCAGTATTTT,-,TRBJ2-3,TRBV14,-
CASSQISGLYNEQFF,TGCGCCAGCAGCCAAATTAGCGGATTATACAATGAGCAGTTCTTC,-,TRBJ2-1,TRBV4-3,-
CASSQDGEGRDYGYTF,TGCGCCAGCAGCCAAGATGGGGAGGGGCGCGACTATGGCTACACCTTC,-,TRBJ1-2,TRBV4-3,-
CASSSAKLASGELFF,TGTGCCAGCAGCTCCGCTAAGCTAGCGTCCGGGGAGCTGTTTTTT,-,TRBJ2-2,TRBV11-2,-
CASSYPIPTDTQYF,TGTGCCAGCAGCTACCCTATACCCACAGATACGCAGTATTTT,-,TRBJ2-3,TRBV12-3/TRBV12-4,-
CASSSSGPYEQYF,TGTGCCAGCAGCTCCTCCGGGCCGTACGAGCAGTACTTC,many,TRBJ2-7,TRBV7-9,-
CASRSEGDEAFF,TGTGCCAGCAGGTCTGAAGGGGACGAAGCTTTCTTT,many,TRBJ1-1,TRBV7-6,-
CASDGAGELFF,TGTGCCAGCGATGGGGCCGGGGAGCTGTTTTTT,few,TRBJ2-2,TRBV7-9,-
CASSYTLGGDYGYTF,TGTGCCAGCAGTTACACCCTAGGGGGCGACTATGGCTACACCTTC,once,TRBJ1-2,TRBV6-5,TRBD1
CASSYYLASTNEKLFF,TGTGCCAGCAGTTATTACCTTGCCTCAACTAATGAAAAACTGTTTTTT,few,TRBJ1-4,TRBV6-5,-
CASSLGPIRDRRGAQYF,TGTGCCAGCAGTTTGGGGCCCATCCGGGACAGAAGAGGAGCCCAGTACTTC,-,TRBJ2-5,TRBV12-3/TRBV12-4,TRBD1
CSVGTGGTHEQYF,TGCAGCGTGGGGACAGGGGGGACCCACGAGCAGTACTTC,once,TRBJ2-7,TRBV29-1,TRBD1
CASSLGLGGWRDGLNYGYTF,TGTGCCAGCAGTTTAGGACTCGGAGGGTGGAGGGATGGGCTTAACTATGGCTACACCTTC,many,TRBJ1-2,TRBV12-3/TRBV12-4,-
CASSRPDKNTEAFF,TGTGCCAGCAGCCGGCCCGACAAGAACACTGAAGCTTTCTTT,many,TRBJ1-1,TRBV28,-